This is a list of T cell receptor beta chains from one sample in a study of Tregs in tolerant kidney transplant recipients. Measured with immunoSEQ multiplex PCR; TCRdb has only the in-frame clones, and not every one. The sample has some 70,000 clones, roughly 84% seen once. Sequencing was carried out using CD4+ T cells from blood. These receptors all come from a human donor in good health. Each CDR3 is given with its conserved first and last residue. Fields, in order: J gene, V gene, D gene, clone size, CDR3 protein, CDR3 DNA. A D gene is named only where the DNA matches it firmly. A row's size may be missing; if present it is once, few, many or a size class.

TRBJ1-5 | TRBV29-1 | TRBD1 | few | CSARTGVGNQPQHF | TGCAGCGCCCGGACAGGGGTAGGCAATCAGCCCCAGCATTTT
TRBJ2-7 | TRBV11-3 | TRBD2 | . | CASSPEAGPGLADNYEQYF | TGTGCCAGCAGCCCAGAGGCTGGCCCTGGACTAGCGGATAATTACGAGCAGTACTTC
TRBJ1-4 | TRBV10-2 | . | . | CASSDGARANEKLFF | TGCGCCAGCAGTGACGGGGCGCGGGCTAATGAAAAACTGTTTTTT
TRBJ2-1 | TRBV15 | . | . | CATAPLPSSYNEQFF | TGTGCCACTGCCCCCCTTCCGAGCTCCTACAATGAGCAGTTCTTC
TRBJ1-1 | TRBV19 | . | few | CASSIFQRGMNTEAFF | TGTGCCAGTAGTATTTTCCAACGTGGGATGAACACTGAAGCTTTCTTT
TRBJ1-2 | TRBV4-1 | . | . | CASSQEARYGYTF | TGCGCCAGCAGCCAAGAAGCTAGATATGGCTACACCTTC
TRBJ2-3 | TRBV5-1 | . | . | CASSLDGGASTDTQYF | TGCGCCAGCAGCTTGGACGGGGGCGCTAGCACAGATACGCAGTATTTT
TRBJ2-7 | TRBV6-5 | TRBD2 | . | CASSRSGRPSYEQYF | TGTGCCAGCAGCCGTAGCGGGAGGCCTTCCTACGAGCAGTACTTC
TRBJ2-1 | TRBV6-5 | TRBD2 | once | CASSSPIGGALFF | TGTGCCAGCAGTTCCCCGATCGGGGGGGCGTTGTTCTTC
TRBJ2-7 | TRBV10-3 | TRBD1 | . | CATQGQGRNEQYF | TGTGCCACCCAGGGACAGGGGCGTAACGAGCAGTACTTC
TRBJ2-5 | TRBV7-2 | . | few | CASTNPSGQETQYF | TGTGCCAGCACTAACCCCTCGGGACAAGAGACCCAGTACTTC
TRBJ2-5 | TRBV7-6 | . | . | CASSQIEETQYF | TGTGCCAGCAGCCAAATTGAAGAGACCCAGTACTTC
TRBJ1-1 | TRBV28 | . | once | CASTPQLTGNTEAFF | TGTGCCAGCACCCCTCAACTCACAGGAAACACTGAAGCTTTCTTT
TRBJ1-1 | TRBV6-4 | . | . | CASSDTRSAFF | TGTGCCAGCAGTGACACACGAAGTGCTTTCTTT
TRBJ1-6 | TRBV27 | . | . | CASRRWGGEAPLHF | TGTGCCAGCAGACGGTGGGGGGGGGAAGCACCCCTCCACTTT
TRBJ2-5 | TRBV5-5 | TRBD2 | . | CASSWGLASWETQYF | TGTGCCAGCAGCTGGGGACTAGCCTCCTGGGAGACCCAGTACTTC
TRBJ1-1 | TRBV10-3 | TRBD1 | . | CAISEPTGQGRNTEAFF | TGTGCCATCAGTGAGCCGACCGGACAGGGTAGAAACACTGAAGCTTTCTTT
TRBJ1-1 | TRBV11-2 | TRBD1 | . | CASSLDKTGDHTTEAFF | TGTGCCAGCAGCTTAGATAAGACAGGGGATCATACTACTGAAGCTTTCTTT
TRBJ1-1 | TRBV2 | TRBD1 | . | CASGQGRGTEAFF | TGTGCCAGCGGACAGGGTAGGGGCACTGAAGCTTTCTTT
TRBJ1-2 | TRBV6-5 | . | . | CASSRGGRSGYTF | TGTGCCAGCAGCAGAGGGGGGAGGAGTGGCTACACCTTC
TRBJ2-1 | TRBV7-2 | . | many | CASSLKGGLNWANEQFF | TGTGCCAGCAGCTTAAAAGGGGGACTAAATTGGGCCAATGAGCAGTTCTTC
TRBJ1-3 | TRBV4-1 | . | . | CASSHPARSSGNTIYF | TGCGCCAGCAGCCATCCCGCTCGCAGCTCTGGAAACACCATATATTTT
TRBJ1-6 | TRBV6-5 | . | . | CASRGGANSPLHF | TGTGCCAGTCGAGGGGGAGCTAATTCACCCCTCCACTTT
TRBJ2-2 | TRBV6-5 | TRBD1 | . | CASSHRGPGGELFF | TGTGCCAGCAGCCACAGGGGGCCGGGCGGGGAGCTGTTTTTT
TRBJ1-2 | TRBV6-1 | . | . | CASSELASSWGGYTF | TGTGCCAGCAGTGAACTCGCTTCGTCTTGGGGTGGCTACACCTTC
TRBJ2-2 | TRBV10-2 | . | . | CASSRRLNTGELFF | TGCGCCAGCAGTCGAAGGTTGAACACCGGGGAGCTGTTTTTT